Listed here are 23 T cell receptor beta chains from one sample, sequenced in a study of cytomegalovirus exposure and HLA in healthy donors. PCR used 60 Vbeta primers and 13 Jbeta primers. Here immunoSEQ multiplex PCR was the method, and the copy in TCRdb shows in-frame clones only, minus some. The ten top clones account for less than 4.5%, within a sample of some 120,000 clones. The specimen sequenced was PBMCs. Receptors were obtained from a man between 18 and 29 years old in good health and CMV-seronegative.

The rearrangement links TRBV5-1 to TRBJ1-1; possible D gene TRBD1, 5 bases. The germline V gene has CDR1 SGHRS and CDR2 YFSETQ. CDR3 size: 11 residues. Trimming left V 7 bases short and J 6 bases short, with 10 bases between. CDR3 amino acids: CASRGGAEAFF. CDR3 in DNA: TGCGCCAGCCGGGGAGGGGCTGAAGCTTTCTTT.

The chain joins TRBV5-1 to TRBJ2-1, with D perhaps matching TRBD1 (6 bases). Germline V lookup: CDR1 SGHRS, CDR2 YFSETQ. The ends were cut back, 2 bases at V and 0 bases at J, with 9 bases in the middle. CDR3 length: 15 residues. CDR3: CASSLDRYSYNEQFF. Here the CDR3 DNA reads TGCGCCAGCAGCTTAGACAGGTACTCCTACAATGAGCAGTTCTTC.

This sequence joins TRBV7-9 and TRBJ2-1; D gene ambiguous. CDR3 size: 12 residues. Germline lookup yields CDR1 SEHNR and CDR2 FQNEAQ (reference sequence). With 1 base removed from V and 6 bases from J, the gap between germline ends came to 4 bases. The CDR3 sequence is CASSLGANEQFF. The CDR3 DNA reads TGTGCCAGCAGCTTAGGGGCCAATGAGCAGTTCTTC.

The V and J genes are TRBV7-9 and TRBJ1-3; D gene uncertain. From germline, CDR1 is SEHNR and CDR2 FQNEAQ (reference sequence). V was clipped by 5 bases and J by 0 bases, with 5 bases between them. CDR3 size: 13 residues. This chain's CDR3 is CASSLSSGNTIYF. CDR3 sequence (DNA): TGTGCCAGCAGCCTCAGCTCTGGAAACACCATATATTTT.

The chain couples TRBV18 to TRBJ2-7; 13 nucleotides agree with TRBD2. This CDR3 has 14 amino acids. Looked up from germline, CDR1 is KGHSH and CDR2 is LQKENI. Trimming cost V 3 bases and J 7 bases; bases outside gene matches: 3. Here the CDR3 DNA reads TGTGCCAGCTCACCCGGGACTAGCGGGACGGAGCAGTACTTC. Protein product: CASSPGTSGTEQYF. The full variable domain, its missing parts supplied by reference TRBV18 and TRBJ2-7, is NAGVMQNPRHLVRRRGQEARLRCSPMKGHSHVYWYRQLPEEGLKFMVYLQKENIIDESGMPKERFSAEFPKEGPSILRIQQVVRGDSAAYFCASSPGTSGTEQYFGPGTRLTVT.

V gene TRBV4-1 combines with J gene TRBJ2-2, with TRBD2 matching 12 bases. Germline CDR1 is MGHRA and CDR2 is YSYEKL. Trimming took 0 bases from V and 7 from J; bases not matched to a gene: 6. The CDR3 loop spans 17 amino acids. Here the CDR3 DNA reads TGCGCCAGCAGCCAAGAGACTAGCGGGGGAGGTGGCGGGGAGCTGTTTTTT. It yields the protein CASSQETSGGGGGELFF.

This chain joins TRBV7-9 and TRBJ2-7; no firm D call. CDR1 is SEHNR, CDR2 FQNEAQ, per germline (reference sequence). V was cut by 0 bases and J by 6 bases, with 9 bases left in between. The CDR3 loop spans 13 amino acids. The DNA for the CDR3 is TGTGCCAGCAGCTTAGCGGTAACCGGCGAGCAGTACTTC. It specifies CASSLAVTGEQYF.

The V gene is TRBV6-1, the J gene TRBJ1-1; possible D gene TRBD1, 6 bases. Trimming stripped 4 bases from V and 6 bases from J, with 15 bases between. The CDR3 is 14 amino acids. Germline V CDR1 and CDR2: MNHNS, SASEGT. The CDR3, as DNA: TGTGCCAGCAGTGGAATAGGGGGTTTGGCTGAAGCTTTCTTT. This translates into CASSGIGGLAEAFF.

The chain is built from TRBV30 and TRBJ2-5, with D tentatively TRBD1 (7 bases). The closer fit of TRBJ2-7 to the DNA end suggests the J call may be wrong. In germline, CDR1 is GTSNPN, CDR2 SVGIG (reference sequence). There are 14 residues in the CDR3. As DNA, the CDR3 is TGTGCCTGGAGTCCAGGGGGGTCTCGCTACGAGCAGTACTTC. It specifies CAWSPGGSRYEQYF.

The CDR3 DNA sequence: TGTGCCAGCAGGGAAGGGGGGGCGCTTAATTCACCCCTCCACTTT. As protein: CASREGGALNSPLHF. J is TRBJ1-6 and V is TRBV27, with D possibly being TRBD1 (6 bases). V lost 6 bases and J lost 6, with 15 bases in between. Looked up from germline, CDR1 is MNHEY and CDR2 is SMNVEV (reference sequence). The CDR3 has 15 amino acids.

V gene TRBV19 combines with J gene TRBJ2-2; the match to TRBD2 covers 11 bases. V was clipped by 4 bases and J by 2 bases; unmatched bases: 6. CDR3 length: 17 amino acids. Germline V gene data show CDR1 as LNHDA and CDR2 as SQIVND (reference sequence). The CDR3 spells CASSRGLAGGNTGELFF. The CDR3 DNA is TGTGCCAGTAGTAGAGGACTAGCGGGTGGAAACACCGGGGAGCTGTTTTTT.

This chain uses TRBV18 with TRBJ2-1, with 11 bases fitting TRBD2. Germline CDR1 is KGHSH and CDR2 is LQKENI. The CDR3 contains 17 residues. The V and J ends lost 3 bases and 1 base, in that order; junction bases with no gene match: 5. The CDR3 nucleotides are TGTGCCAGCTCACCGAGGACTAGCGGGCCGTCCTACAATGAGCAGTTCTTC. Amino acid sequence: CASSPRTSGPSYNEQFF.

The V call is TRBV27, the J call TRBJ1-5, with D maybe TRBD1 (6 bases). V dropped 2 bases and J dropped 6 bases, with 11 bases sitting between them. CDR1 is MNHEY, CDR2 SMNVEV, per germline (reference sequence). There are 14 residues in the CDR3. The chain's CDR3 is CASSLTGLVQPQHF. The CDR3 DNA follows: TGTGCCAGCAGTTTAACAGGGTTAGTTCAGCCCCAGCATTTT.

The V gene is TRBV25-1, the J gene TRBJ2-2; 7 bases align to TRBD1. Germline loops: CDR1 MGHDK, CDR2 SYGVNS. J gave up 3 bases and V 3 bases, and 7 bases lay outside the gene matches. There are 16 residues in the CDR3. The CDR3 DNA sequence: TGTGCCAGCAGTGACCAAGGGACAGCCCACACCGGGGAGCTGTTTTTT. Encoded protein: CASSDQGTAHTGELFF.

This chain joins TRBV7-9 and TRBJ2-2, with 7 bases lining up with TRBD1. V shed 6 bases and J 7 bases; nucleotides not matched to a gene: 5. Germline V gene lookup returns CDR1 SEHNR and CDR2 FQNEAQ (reference sequence). This CDR3 is built from 13 residues. The CDR3 DNA reads TGTGCCAGCAGACTAACAGGGGACGGGGAGCTGTTTTTT. The encoded protein is CASRLTGDGELFF. The full variable domain, completed using reference TRBV7-9 and TRBJ2-2, is DTGVSQNPRHKITKRGQNVTFRCDPISEHNRLYWYRQTLGQGPEFLTYFQNEAQLEKSRLLSDRFSAERPKGSFSTLEIQRTEQGDSAMYLCASRLTGDGELFFGEGSRLTVL.

This chain links TRBV30 with TRBJ1-2; 7 nucleotides match TRBD1. V was pared by 1 base and J by 7 bases, with 6 bases of the junction left unmatched. Germline V gene data show CDR1 as GTSNPN and CDR2 as SVGIG (reference sequence). The CDR3 spans 13 residues. Here the CDR3 reads CAWSEGGAFGYTF. CDR3 bases: TGTGCCTGGAGTGAAGGGGGCGCATTTGGCTACACCTTC.

About this clone: Since no conserved phenylalanine or tryptophan closes the CDR3, a read error is the likely cause. The CDR3 DNA reads TGTGCCAGCAACACAGATACGCAGTATTCT. It yields the protein CASNTDTQYS. The J gene is TRBJ2-3, the V gene TRBV9; D remains unclear. The length of the CDR3 is 10 residues. Trimming pared 6 bases from V and 2 bases from J, leaving 1 base between. The germline V gene encodes CDR1 SGDLS and CDR2 YYNGEE.

The rearrangement links TRBV27 to TRBJ2-7; 8 bases match TRBD2. V shed 4 bases, J shed 2 bases, and the junction held 10 bases outside the gene matches. CDR1 is MNHEY and CDR2 is SMNVEV in the germline V gene (reference sequence). The CDR3 is 16 residues long. CDR3 amino acids: CASSSIGGAPTYEQYF. The CDR3 DNA reads TGTGCCAGCAGTTCAATCGGGGGGGCCCCTACCTACGAGCAGTACTTC.

Worth noting for this clone: This same CDR3 is encoded by further DNA sequences in the sample. The chain couples TRBV9 to TRBJ2-7, with 8 positions matching TRBD1. The ends lost 0 bases at V and 2 bases at J; junction bases unmatched: 4. The CDR3 is 15 residues long. In germline, CDR1 is SGDLS, CDR2 YYNGEE. The CDR3 loop is CASSVGAGGAYEQYF. The CDR3 region has the DNA TGTGCCAGCAGCGTAGGCGCAGGGGGCGCCTACGAGCAGTACTTC.

The DNA of the CDR3 is TGCAGCGTGGAGGTCAACAGGGGGTTAGGTGAAAAACTGTTTTTT. It encodes CSVEVNRGLGEKLFF. The V and J genes are TRBV29-1 and TRBJ1-4, with 8 nucleotides matching TRBD1. The CDR3 contains 15 residues. The germline V gene has CDR1 SQVTM and CDR2 ANQGSEA. The J segment lost 7 bases and the V segment lost 6 bases, leaving 13 bases of the junction unmatched.

This chain uses TRBV29-1 with TRBJ1-2; 8 positions match TRBD1. Germline V gene lookup returns CDR1 SQVTM and CDR2 ANQGSEA. J gave up 7 bases and V 7 bases, and 14 bases lay outside the gene matches. The CDR3 sequence is 14 residues long. CDR3 sequence reads: CSGGSGQGSSGYTF. In DNA form, the CDR3 reads TGCAGCGGAGGCTCCGGACAGGGAAGCTCTGGCTACACCTTC.

The genes are TRBV19 and TRBJ1-5; D is perhaps TRBD1 (5 bases). The CDR3 is 12 amino acids. The V end lost 8 bases, the J end lost 9 bases, and 14 bases lay between the germline ends. CDR1 LNHDA and CDR2 SQIVND come from the germline V gene (reference sequence). The CDR3 loop is CASGGVGRPQHF. The CDR3 DNA reads as TGTGCCAGTGGAGGGGTTGGTCGGCCCCAGCATTTT.

This rearrangement joins TRBV7-8 to TRBJ2-5; 8 nucleotides line up with TRBD2. This CDR3 has 14 amino acids. V dropped 0 bases and J dropped 5; count of bases not matched to a gene: 2. Germline values: CDR1 SGHVS, CDR2 FQNEAQ. For the CDR3, the DNA is TGTGCCAGCAGCTTAGCCGGGGGGGTGGAGACCCAGTACTTC. Protein: CASSLAGGVETQYF.